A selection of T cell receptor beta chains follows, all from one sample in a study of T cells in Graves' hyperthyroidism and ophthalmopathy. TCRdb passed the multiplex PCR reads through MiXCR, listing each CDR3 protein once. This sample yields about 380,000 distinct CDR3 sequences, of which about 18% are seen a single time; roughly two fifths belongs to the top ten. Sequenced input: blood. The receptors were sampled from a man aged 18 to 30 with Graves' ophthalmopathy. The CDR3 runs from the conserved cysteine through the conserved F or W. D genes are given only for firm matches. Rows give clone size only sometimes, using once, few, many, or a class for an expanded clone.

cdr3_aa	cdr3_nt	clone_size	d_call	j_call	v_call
CASSFLPGEQYF	TGTGCCAGCAGCTTCCTGCCGGGCGAGCAGTACTTC	many	-	TRBJ2-7	TRBV11-2
CATSEPGKDGEAFF	TGTGCCACCAGTGAACCAGGGAAGGATGGTGAAGCTTTCTTT	many	-	TRBJ1-1	TRBV24-1
CASSFAGEKLFF	TGTGCCAGCAGCTTTGCGGGTGAAAAACTGTTTTTT	-	-	TRBJ1-4	TRBV5-4
CASSQEASPLHF	TGCGCCAGCAGCCAAGAGGCTTCACCCCTCCACTTT	-	-	TRBJ1-6	TRBV4-1
CSARSGGADTGELFF	TGCAGTGCTAGGTCGGGGGGGGCGGACACCGGGGAGCTGTTTTTT	many	TRBD2	TRBJ2-2	TRBV20-1
CASTGGKGAGELFF	TGTGCCAGCACGGGCGGGAAGGGGGCCGGGGAGCTGTTTTTT	many	-	TRBJ2-2	TRBV12-3/TRBV12-4
CASSYTSSYNEQFF	TGTGCCAGCAGTTATACGAGCTCCTACAATGAGCAGTTCTTC	few	-	TRBJ2-1	TRBV6-2/TRBV6-3
CASSRDRGDEAFF	TGTGCCAGCAGTCGGGACAGGGGGGATGAAGCTTTCTTT	many	TRBD1	TRBJ1-1	TRBV7-8
CSARQGDNSPLHF	TGCAGCGCAAGACAGGGGGATAATTCACCCCTCCACTTT	-	TRBD1	TRBJ1-6	TRBV29-1
CASSPGEGEAETQYF	TGTGCCAGCAGCCCGGGGGAGGGGGAGGCAGAGACCCAGTACTTC	-	-	TRBJ2-5	TRBV7-9
CASITGMGSTEAFF	TGTGCCAGCATTACTGGGATGGGGTCCACTGAAGCTTTCTTT	few	-	TRBJ1-1	TRBV6-1
CASSEGQGYFYGYTF	TGTGCCAGCAGCGAGGGACAGGGGTACTTCTATGGCTACACCTTC	-	TRBD1	TRBJ1-2	TRBV11-2
CASSYQRQGPGYTF	TGTGCCAGCAGTTACCAGAGGCAGGGGCCCGGCTACACCTTC	-	-	TRBJ1-2	TRBV6-9
CASSLERAPYGYTF	TGTGCCAGCAGCTTGGAGAGGGCTCCCTATGGCTACACCTTC	many	-	TRBJ1-2	TRBV5-8
CASIKDRSLIAPLHF	TGTGCCAGCATCAAGGACCGGTCCTTGATCGCACCCCTCCACTTT	many	-	TRBJ1-6	TRBV2
CATATDDYGYTF	TGTGCCACCGCCACGGACGACTATGGCTACACCTTC	few	-	TRBJ1-2	TRBV10-3
CASSPTAGNEKLFF	TGTGCCAGCTCACCAACGGCAGGGAATGAAAAACTGTTTTTT	many	-	TRBJ1-4	TRBV18
CASSLAGGAGELFF	TGTGCCAGCAGCTTAGCCGGAGGGGCCGGGGAGCTGTTTTTT	many	-	TRBJ2-2	TRBV11-3
CASSAHRDRAYNEQFF	TGTGCCAGCAGCGCCCACCGGGACAGGGCTTACAATGAGCAGTTCTTC	-	TRBD1	TRBJ2-1	TRBV2
CASSLDGRAPGEQYF	TGCGCCAGCAGCTTGGATGGCCGGGCCCCTGGCGAGCAGTACTTC	many	-	TRBJ2-7	TRBV5-1
CASNKPWENTEAFF	TGTGCCAGCAACAAACCTTGGGAGAACACTGAAGCTTTCTTT	many	-	TRBJ1-1	TRBV2
CASSFRDEQYF	TGTGCCAGCAGCTTTAGGGACGAGCAGTACTTC	many	-	TRBJ2-7	TRBV5-1
CASSRQGTSYTF	TGTGCCAGCAGTCGACAGGGGACGAGCTACACCTTC	many	TRBD1	TRBJ1-2	TRBV27
CASSGWGHQETQYF	TGTGCCAGCAGTGGCTGGGGCCACCAAGAGACCCAGTACTTC	few	-	TRBJ2-5	TRBV6-1
CASRAIRTQSYEQYF	TGTGCCAGCAGAGCCATCAGGACACAGTCCTACGAGCAGTACTTC	-	-	TRBJ2-7	TRBV6-1
CASSRDRGVRGPQHF	TGTGCCAGCTCCCGGGACAGGGGGGTTCGTGGGCCCCAGCATTTT	few	TRBD1	TRBJ1-5	TRBV18
CSAPREGRTDTQYF	TGCAGTGCTCCTCGGGAGGGCAGGACAGATACGCAGTATTTT	many	TRBD2	TRBJ2-3	TRBV20-1
CAISAGQGNTEAFF	TGTGCCATCAGTGCAGGACAGGGGAACACTGAAGCTTTCTTT	many	TRBD1	TRBJ1-1	TRBV10-3
CASSLAGTGNPYEQYF	TGTGCCAGCAGCTTAGCTGGGACAGGGAACCCCTACGAGCAGTACTTC	few	TRBD1	TRBJ2-7	TRBV7-9
CASSPPAGTGAEAFF	TGTGCCAGCAGCCCCCCCGCCGGGACAGGGGCCGAAGCTTTCTTT	-	TRBD1	TRBJ1-1	TRBV5-6
CASSLGGRTRDTQYF	TGTGCCAGCAGCTTAGGGGGTAGAACCAGAGATACGCAGTATTTT	few	-	TRBJ2-3	TRBV7-2
CASSATGGQTGELFF	TGTGCCAGCAGTGCCACAGGGGGCCAGACCGGGGAGCTGTTTTTT	few	TRBD1	TRBJ2-2	TRBV12-3/TRBV12-4
CSAAQGHLNQPQHF	TGCAGTGCAGCACAGGGACATCTGAATCAGCCCCAGCATTTT	-	-	TRBJ1-5	TRBV20-1
CASSGPSFTGNYGYAF	TGTGCCAGCAGTGGTCCCAGCTTTACCGGCAACTATGGCTACGCCTTC	-	-	TRBJ1-2	TRBV6-1
CASSYSQDNEQFF	TGTGCCAGCAGTTACTCTCAGGACAATGAGCAGTTCTTC	many	-	TRBJ2-1	TRBV6-5